These T cell receptor beta chains were read from a single sample in a study of blood T cell repertoires in COVID-19. Produced via immunoSEQ multiplex PCR; TCRdb's table is partial and in-frame only. Of approximately 110,000 clones in the sample, roughly 76% were seen once. The material sequenced was peripheral blood. The receptors originated from a woman in her seventies with acute or convalescent COVID-19. Each CDR3 is given with its conserved first and last residue. A D gene is named only where the DNA matches it firmly.

d_call j_call v_call cdr3_aa
. TRBJ1-4 TRBV19 CASSMMDSNEKLFF
. TRBJ2-1 TRBV4-1 CASSPTAGKQFF
TRBD2 TRBJ2-3 TRBV2 CASSELRLAGDTQYF
TRBD2 TRBJ2-1 TRBV9 CASSPSGTSAHFYNEQFF
. TRBJ1-1 TRBV28 CASSFQGEAFF
. TRBJ2-6 TRBV6-1 CASSREAGANVLTF
TRBD1 TRBJ1-5 TRBV4-3 CASSVGTGGGQPQHF
. TRBJ1-2 TRBV3-1/TRBV3-2 CASSQDEPGGGLWGYTF
TRBD1 TRBJ1-1 TRBV7-6 CASSLLAGGNTEAFF
TRBD1 TRBJ1-2 TRBV7-2 CASSPGTGRHGYTF
. TRBJ1-6 TRBV6-1 CASSEARGLGSPLHF
TRBD1 TRBJ1-2 TRBV18 CASSPILRRQGQTYCGYTF
. TRBJ1-1 TRBV6-2/TRBV6-3 CASSYAIVSETEAFF
. TRBJ2-2 TRBV27 CASSFSTGELFF
. TRBJ2-1 TRBV5-1 CASSLQGYNEQFF
. TRBJ1-6 TRBV30 CAWRDGGVIHPLHF
TRBD1 TRBJ1-1 TRBV2 CASRTGGGLGTEAFF
. TRBJ1-3 TRBV12-3/TRBV12-4 CASNPGERYSYF
TRBD1 TRBJ1-6 TRBV18 CASSPPDRGGSPLHF
. TRBJ1-2 TRBV9 CASSATPDSYGYTF
TRBD1 TRBJ2-1 TRBV7-2 CASSLGPGGANEQFF
. TRBJ2-1 TRBV7-8 CASSERQTVYNEQFF
. TRBJ1-2 TRBV10-3 CAISEGELRYGYTF
TRBD1 TRBJ1-4 TRBV30 CAWSLRTGVNEKLFF
. TRBJ1-1 TRBV5-1 CASSLGVWGRNTEAFF
. TRBJ1-3 TRBV9 CASSVSPGNTIYF
. TRBJ1-5 TRBV19 CASKSDSSNQPQHF
TRBD1 TRBJ2-7 TRBV14 CASSLRQGPPYEQYF
. TRBJ1-6 TRBV30 CAWNRDNSPLHF
. TRBJ1-2 TRBV18 CASSADGGANGYTF
TRBD1 TRBJ1-4 TRBV4-3 CASSQWGTGNEKLFF
. TRBJ1-2 TRBV29-1 CRVEGFDSYGYTF
TRBD2 TRBJ2-1 TRBV10-3 CAGGGSYNEQFF
. TRBJ1-6 TRBV27 CASSRGGGLVSPLHF
TRBD1 TRBJ1-2 TRBV4-3 CASSHSGTGGEGFYGYTF
. TRBJ1-5 TRBV30 CAWSSGDYSNQPQHF
. TRBJ2-5 TRBV5-1 CASSSPKETQYF
. TRBJ2-7 TRBV20-1 CSASVYGGTYEQYF
TRBD1 TRBJ2-1 TRBV6-5 CASSLGTETYNEQFF
TRBD2 TRBJ2-5 TRBV5-6 CASSLSPTSHQETQYF
TRBD1 TRBJ2-2 TRBV6-9 CARLPRTGNTGELFF
TRBD2 TRBJ2-5 TRBV28 CASSWANGEGETQYF
. TRBJ1-1 TRBV12-3/TRBV12-4 CASSLVGLEAFF
. TRBJ2-2 TRBV6-2/TRBV6-3 CASSVKGAGGELFF
TRBD1 TRBJ1-6 TRBV6-6 CASSYSGTGHSPLHF
. TRBJ2-4 TRBV28 CASSFPRENIQYF
. TRBJ2-7 TRBV6-5 CASSYGLAREQYF
TRBD1 TRBJ1-5 TRBV5-5 CASSLSGQGDQPQHF
TRBD1 TRBJ1-2 TRBV30 CAWDAGDRGQIYGYTF
. TRBJ1-5 TRBV27 CASSLQGGRQPQHF
TRBD2 TRBJ2-7 TRBV20-1 CSASKASGEQYF
TRBD1 TRBJ1-2 TRBV11-2 CASSQTGAGYGYTF
TRBD1 TRBJ2-2 TRBV28 CASSFGQANTGELFF
TRBD2 TRBJ2-7 TRBV7-2 CASSRGGSSYEQYF
. TRBJ1-1 TRBV30 CASHQRGTEAFF
. TRBJ1-6 TRBV6-2/TRBV6-3 CASSFRDSNSPLHF
. TRBJ1-3 TRBV10-3 CAISESDTSGNTIYF
TRBD1 TRBJ1-4 TRBV7-2 CASSLQTGGVKKLFF
. TRBJ2-1 TRBV21-1 CASSKSPARPRLNNEQFF